These T cell receptor beta chains were read from a single sample in a study of T-cell reconstitution after alpha-beta-depleted transplantation in children. TCRdb re-called the PCR reads through MiXCR, storing one row per CDR3 protein. The sample holds hundreds of thousands of distinct CDR3 sequences, around 13% seen once. This material consisted of PBMCs, taken before TCRalphabeta/CD19-depleted stem cell transplant. Source of these receptors: a girl aged 2 to 10 with congenital amegakaryocytic thrombocytopenia, due to receive a stem cell transplant. Both conserved end residues are part of each CDR3. The D gene is left open where the match is weak. Size is omitted from some rows. Given values are once, few, many or a class for expanded clones.

J gene | V gene | D gene | clone size | CDR3 protein | CDR3 DNA
TRBJ2-5 | TRBV7-9 | . | many | CASSFIGGNRETQYF | TGTGCCAGCAGCTTTATTGGCGGGAATAGAGAGACCCAGTACTTC
TRBJ2-7 | TRBV6-6 | . | many | CASSYSLGREQYF | TGTGCCAGCAGTTACTCGTTGGGTCGCGAGCAGTACTTC
TRBJ2-1 | TRBV29-1 | . | few | CSVEDRRGRSLTYNEQFF | TGCAGCGTTGAAGATCGCAGGGGGAGGAGCCTCACCTACAATGAGCAGTTCTTC
TRBJ2-2 | TRBV6-1 | . | . | CASSEGVWGWDTGELFF | TGTGCCAGCAGTGAAGGGGTCTGGGGGTGGGACACCGGGGAGCTGTTTTTT
TRBJ2-7 | TRBV6-1 | TRBD2 | few | CASSTTSGSGLSYEQYF | TGTGCCAGCAGTACGACTAGCGGAAGTGGGCTCTCCTACGAGCAGTACTTC
TRBJ1-2 | TRBV5-1 | TRBD1 | few | CASSSNKNSGQGLNYGYTF | TGCGCCAGCAGCTCGAACAAGAACAGCGGACAGGGCCTTAACTATGGCTACACCTTC
TRBJ2-2 | TRBV6-1 | . | . | CASSEARSAGELFF | TGTGCCAGCAGTGAAGCGCGGTCGGCCGGGGAGCTGTTTTTT
TRBJ1-2 | TRBV14 | . | few | CASSQEGQVNGYTF | TGTGCCAGCAGCCAAGAGGGGCAGGTTAACGGCTACACCTTC
TRBJ2-7 | TRBV20-1 | TRBD2 | many | CSARTSGRESYEQYF | TGCAGTGCCCGGACTAGCGGACGTGAATCCTACGAGCAGTACTTC
TRBJ2-7 | TRBV20-1 | . | . | CSAPKPGTIVHEQYF | TGCAGTGCTCCGAAACCGGGAACCATCGTCCACGAGCAGTACTTC
TRBJ1-2 | TRBV12-3/TRBV12-4 | . | many | CASSFGGLGGYTF | TGTGCCAGCAGTTTCGGGGGGCTGGGAGGCTACACCTTC
TRBJ2-1 | TRBV20-1 | . | . | CSALRVGNEQFF | TGCAGTGCCCTTCGGGTGGGGAATGAGCAGTTCTTC
TRBJ2-5 | TRBV7-2 | TRBD1 | few | CASSFRYRGGETQYF | TGTGCCAGCAGCTTCCGATACAGGGGCGGAGAGACCCAGTACTTC
TRBJ2-7 | TRBV4-1 | TRBD2 | . | CASSQPTSGIYEQYF | TGCGCCAGCAGCCAACCTACTAGCGGCATCTACGAGCAGTACTTC
TRBJ2-5 | TRBV29-1 | TRBD2 | few | CSVEKRGIKETQYF | TGCAGCGTTGAGAAGCGGGGAATTAAAGAGACCCAGTACTTC
TRBJ2-1 | TRBV5-4 | TRBD2 | . | CASSYIAGPSNEQFF | TGTGCCAGCAGCTACATAGCGGGACCCAGCAATGAGCAGTTCTTC
TRBJ2-1 | TRBV7-9 | . | many | CASSLQLSNEQFF | TGTGCCAGCAGCTTGCAGCTTTCCAATGAGCAGTTCTTC
TRBJ2-7 | TRBV20-1 | TRBD1 | few | CSARERGTVLREQYF | TGCAGTGCTAGAGAGAGAGGGACAGTTCTGCGCGAGCAGTACTTC
TRBJ2-1 | TRBV20-1 | . | many | CSALGAYNEQFF | TGCAGTGCTTTAGGCGCCTACAATGAGCAGTTCTTC
TRBJ1-2 | TRBV12-3/TRBV12-4 | . | . | CASSFWRQHYHGYTF | TGTGCCAGCAGTTTTTGGCGACAGCACTATCATGGCTACACCTTC
TRBJ1-6 | TRBV4-1 | . | . | CASSQGFPPLHF | TGCGCCAGCAGCCAAGGGTTCCCACCCCTCCACTTT
TRBJ2-2 | TRBV5-6 | . | few | CASSLRAGAARAGELFF | TGTGCCAGCAGCCTAAGGGCCGGGGCCGCCAGAGCCGGGGAGCTGTTTTTT
TRBJ2-5 | TRBV10-3 | . | . | CAISDRGQARDTQYF | TGTGCCATCAGTGATCGTGGGCAGGCCCGAGACACCCAGTACTTC
TRBJ2-2 | TRBV5-1 | TRBD2 | many | CASLPGLASFGELFF | TGCGCCAGTTTACCGGGACTAGCGTCGTTTGGGGAGCTGTTTTTT
TRBJ2-7 | TRBV15 | TRBD2 | many | CATSKREGPYEQYF | TGTGCCACCAGCAAGCGGGAGGGCCCCTACGAGCAGTACTTC
TRBJ1-1 | TRBV18 | TRBD1 | few | CASSPIQGKGAEAFF | TGTGCCAGCTCGCCCATACAGGGGAAGGGAGCTGAAGCTTTCTTT
TRBJ1-1 | TRBV5-1 | . | . | CASSLLFQNTEAFF | TGCGCCAGCAGCTTGCTATTCCAGAACACTGAAGCTTTCTTT
TRBJ2-1 | TRBV5-1 | . | . | CASTLNRDYNEQFF | TGCGCCAGCACTCTCAACCGGGACTACAATGAGCAGTTCTTC
TRBJ2-3 | TRBV7-9 | TRBD2 | few | CASSFITGAGTDTQYF | TGTGCCAGCAGCTTTATTACGGGAGCGGGGACAGATACGCAGTATTTT